The entry that follows covers one T cell receptor beta chain sequence. Its antigen is unidentified. Only in-frame clones appear in the TCRdb table, and some are missing; sequencing was by immunoSEQ multiplex PCR. The table includes approximately 76,000 clones, 75% to 90% detected once. This CDR3 comprises 15 residues. CDR1 is MNHEY and CDR2 is SMNVEV in the germline V gene (reference sequence). The trim removed 4 bases at V and 7 bases at J, leaving 8 bases unmatched. The sample originates from a study of OX40 agonist ivuxolimab in advanced cancers. Study-wide results and limits: No antigen was identified for the clonally expanded peripheral T cells. There was clonal expansion of CD4+ and CD8+ blood T cells by week 6 at 0.1 to 3.0 mg/kg.

The input for sequencing was CD4+ or CD8+ T cells sorted from blood, taken in a trial of the OX40 agonist ivuxolimab. This receptor was identified in an adult with an advanced solid tumor such as melanoma, head and neck, liver or kidney cancer. The chain is built from TRBV27 and TRBJ2-1; 9 bases are shared with TRBD1. The CDR3 loop is CASSSQIDRGNEQFF. CDR3 nucleotides: TGTGCCAGCAGTTCCCAGATCGACAGGGGGAATGAGCAGTTCTTC.